A selection of T cell receptor beta chains follows, all from one sample in a study of technical replicates of blood from a few donors. Method: immunoSEQ multiplex PCR; TCRdb's copy keeps in-frame clones and lacks some. The sample carries around 17,000 clones, 82% recorded once. The sample consisted of PBMCs. These receptors were taken from a human donor in good health. Some clones in this sample may be carry-over from other donors' samples. The CDR3 runs from the conserved cysteine through the conserved F or W. The D gene is left open where the match is weak. The size field is filled for only some rows; it gives once, few, many or a size class.

-,TRBV15,-,TRBJ1-6,CATSGRGGESPLHF,TGTGCCACCAGCGGGAGAGGGGGAGAATCACCCCTCCACTTT
TRBD2,TRBV7-9,-,TRBJ2-7,CASSFVGLAGGPSPYEQYF,TGTGCCAGCAGCTTCGTGGGACTAGCGGGAGGGCCGAGCCCTTACGAGCAGTACTTC
-,TRBV7-6,-,TRBJ2-7,CASSLKGEGEQYF,TGTGCCAGCAGCTTAAAGGGGGAGGGCGAGCAGTACTTC
TRBD1,TRBV6-5,-,TRBJ1-5,CASSPDRESQPQHF,TGTGCCAGCAGTCCTGACAGGGAATCTCAGCCCCAGCATTTT
TRBD2,TRBV18,once,TRBJ2-7,CASSPAGTSETYEQYF,TGTGCCAGCTCACCGGCCGGGACTAGCGAAACCTACGAGCAGTACTTC
TRBD1,TRBV5-1,-,TRBJ1-2,CASSTAPSGQTYGYTF,TGCGCCAGCAGCACTGCCCCCTCGGGACAGACTTATGGCTACACCTTC
TRBD1,TRBV6-5,-,TRBJ2-7,CASSTRDRGVYEQYF,TGTGCCAGCAGTACCCGGGACAGGGGGGTCTACGAGCAGTACTTC
TRBD2,TRBV10-2,-,TRBJ2-7,CASSEGLVYEQYF,TGCGCCAGCAGTGAGGGACTAGTCTACGAGCAGTACTTC
-,TRBV7-8,-,TRBJ2-3,CASSLLPGENTDTQYF,TGTGCCAGCAGCTTATTACCGGGAGAGAACACAGATACGCAGTATTTT
TRBD1,TRBV5-1,-,TRBJ1-2,CASSQGTGTGYTF,TGCGCCAGCAGCCAAGGGACAGGGACTGGCTACACCTTC
-,TRBV7-9,-,TRBJ2-4,CASSLKSGNIQYF,TGTGCCAGCAGCTTAAAAAGCGGAAACATTCAGTACTTC
-,TRBV4-1,once,TRBJ2-3,CASSQEENRAGDTQYF,TGCGCCAGCAGCCAAGAGGAGAACAGGGCGGGAGATACGCAGTATTTT
TRBD2,TRBV15,-,TRBJ2-7,CATSLEVGTSGSLYEQYF,TGTGCCACCAGCTTAGAGGTGGGGACTAGCGGGAGTTTATACGAGCAGTACTTC
TRBD2,TRBV9,-,TRBJ2-1,CASSGGLAVLDEQFF,TGTGCCAGCAGCGGGGGACTAGCCGTCTTAGATGAGCAGTTCTTC
TRBD1,TRBV9,-,TRBJ1-4,CASSVSTGGNNEKLFF,TGTGCCAGCAGCGTCTCGACAGGGGGCAATAATGAAAAACTGTTTTTT
TRBD1,TRBV27,-,TRBJ2-1,CASTYGTGGYNEQFF,TGTGCCAGCACTTACGGGACAGGGGGCTACAATGAGCAGTTCTTC
-,TRBV9,few,TRBJ1-1,CASSAQEGFRGLVAEAFF,TGTGCCAGCAGTGCCCAAGAGGGGTTCCGGGGACTTGTGGCTGAAGCTTTCTTT
-,TRBV7-9,-,TRBJ2-1,CASSLRGEQFF,TGTGCCAGCAGCTTAAGGGGAGAGCAGTTCTTC
TRBD1,TRBV7-2,-,TRBJ1-4,CASSSVGTGGLDEKLFF,TGTGCCAGCAGCTCAGTCGGGACAGGGGGATTGGATGAAAAACTGTTTTTT
TRBD1,TRBV7-6,few,TRBJ1-4,CASSFGTATNEKLFF,TGTGCCAGCAGCTTTGGGACAGCAACTAATGAAAAACTGTTTTTT
-,TRBV30,-,TRBJ1-4,CAWSVPGTSKLFF,TGTGCCTGGAGTGTACCTGGGACTAGCAAACTGTTTTTT
-,TRBV12-5,-,TRBJ1-2,CASGLETRGYTF,TGTGCTAGTGGTTTGGAGACTCGGGGCTACACCTTC
TRBD2,TRBV4-1,-,TRBJ2-5,CASSQALEGLAGETQYF,TGCGCCAGCAGCCAAGCCCTGGAGGGACTAGCGGGAGAGACCCAGTACTTC
-,TRBV11-2,-,TRBJ2-1,CASSFAPSHEQFF,TGTGCCAGCAGCTTTGCCCCTAGCCATGAGCAGTTCTTC
-,TRBV15,-,TRBJ2-1,CATSRGRDSSMREQFF,TGTGCCACCAGCAGGGGCCGGGACTCCTCAATGAGGGAGCAGTTCTTC
TRBD1,TRBV10-3,-,TRBJ1-2,CAISAGQGDGYTF,TGTGCCATCAGTGCCGGACAGGGGGATGGCTACACCTTC
TRBD1,TRBV2,-,TRBJ2-3,CASSGQGDSTDTQYF,TGTGCCAGCAGTGGCCAGGGGGATAGCACAGATACGCAGTATTTT
TRBD1,TRBV4-2,-,TRBJ2-6,CASSQEQGAIMAGANVLTF,TGTGCCAGCAGCCAAGAACAGGGGGCGATAATGGCTGGGGCCAACGTCCTGACTTTC
TRBD1,TRBV28,-,TRBJ2-7,CASSPPPGQGTYEEQYF,TGTGCCAGCAGTCCACCCCCGGGACAGGGGACCTACGAGGAGCAGTACTTC
-,TRBV4-2,-,TRBJ1-3,CASSQVERIGNTIYF,TGTGCCAGCAGCCAAGTGGAGCGGATTGGAAACACCATATATTTT
-,TRBV5-6,few,TRBJ2-3,CASSRRTERTDTQYF,TGTGCCAGCAGCCGGAGGACAGAACGCACAGATACGCAGTATTTT
-,TRBV7-9,few,TRBJ1-3,CASRPHRPGNTIYF,TGTGCCAGCAGACCTCACAGACCCGGAAACACCATATATTTT
TRBD2,TRBV11-2,-,TRBJ2-1,CASSPGGSGTRNEQFF,TGTGCCAGCAGCCCGGGAGGGAGCGGGACTAGAAATGAGCAGTTCTTC
-,TRBV14,once,TRBJ2-1,CASSRPATGEQFF,TGTGCCAGCAGCCGACCTGCAACGGGTGAGCAGTTCTTC
TRBD1,TRBV19,-,TRBJ2-2,CASDRVDTGELFF,TGTGCCAGCGACAGGGTTGACACCGGGGAGCTGTTTTTT
TRBD1,TRBV9,-,TRBJ1-1,CASSGRDRLIWDTEAFF,TGTGCCAGCAGCGGACGGGACAGGCTTATCTGGGACACTGAAGCTTTCTTT
-,TRBV7-9,few,TRBJ1-2,CASSLMRDGYTF,TGTGCCAGCAGCTTGATGAGGGATGGCTACACCTTC
-,TRBV13,few,TRBJ1-4,CASSLSPNEKLFF,TGTGCCAGCAGCTTAAGCCCTAATGAAAAACTGTTTTTT
-,TRBV29-1,-,TRBJ2-7,CSAGTDYEQYF,TGCAGCGCTGGGACTGACTACGAGCAGTACTTC
TRBD2,TRBV5-5,-,TRBJ2-1,CASSWRLAGGYEQFF,TGTGCCAGCAGCTGGAGGCTAGCGGGAGGGTATGAGCAGTTCTTC
-,TRBV6-5,-,TRBJ1-4,CASSSRRTADEKLFF,TGTGCCAGCAGTTCCCGCCGGACAGCGGATGAAAAACTGTTTTTT
TRBD1,TRBV6-5,-,TRBJ2-7,CASRGTGTYEQYF,TGTGCCAGCAGGGGGACAGGCACCTACGAGCAGTACTTC
TRBD1,TRBV5-1,-,TRBJ1-1,CASSVQGHLSTEAFF,TGCGCCAGCAGCGTACAGGGGCACTTGAGCACTGAAGCTTTCTTT
TRBD2,TRBV19,-,TRBJ2-2,CASRVASGIGNTGELFF,TGTGCCAGTAGGGTGGCTAGCGGGATAGGTAACACCGGGGAGCTGTTTTTT
-,TRBV7-9,-,TRBJ2-5,CASSLGSGSQETQYF,TGTGCCAGCAGCTTAGGATCGGGGAGCCAAGAGACCCAGTACTTC
-,TRBV15,-,TRBJ2-1,CATSRVSGGALHEQFF,TGTGCCACCAGCAGAGTGAGCGGCGGGGCGCTGCATGAGCAGTTCTTC
-,TRBV7-3,-,TRBJ2-3,CASSLISGFSTDTQYF,TGTGCCAGCAGCTTGATTAGCGGATTCAGCACAGATACGCAGTATTTT
TRBD2,TRBV7-9,-,TRBJ2-7,CASTFSGDYEQYF,TGTGCCAGCACCTTTAGCGGGGACTACGAGCAGTACTTC
TRBD1,TRBV7-9,-,TRBJ1-2,CASSPLRTGGDYGYTF,TGTGCCAGCAGCCCACTCCGGACAGGGGGTGACTATGGCTACACCTTC
-,TRBV15,few,TRBJ1-1,CATSRGQNTEAFF,TGTGCCACCAGCAGAGGACAGAACACTGAAGCTTTCTTT
-,TRBV5-8,-,TRBJ1-5,CASSYRQHNQPQHF,TGTGCCAGCAGCTACCGACAGCACAATCAGCCCCAGCATTTT
TRBD1,TRBV19,-,TRBJ2-5,CATKPGQLVGETQYF,TGTGCCACTAAACCGGGACAGCTAGTAGGAGAGACCCAGTACTTC
TRBD1,TRBV11-3,-,TRBJ2-2,CASSSDRGGTGELFF,TGTGCCAGCAGCTCGGACAGGGGCGGCACCGGGGAGCTGTTTTTT
TRBD1,TRBV6-1,-,TRBJ1-2,CASSEGQGAGGYTF,TGTGCCAGCAGTGAGGGACAGGGGGCTGGGGGCTACACCTTC
TRBD2,TRBV7-2,once,TRBJ2-3,CASSLSGTSGLRQYF,TGTGCCAGCAGCTTATCGGGGACTAGCGGCTTGAGGCAGTATTTT
TRBD1,TRBV30,-,TRBJ1-4,CAWSGRDRGPVNEKLFF,TGTGCCTGGAGTGGCCGGGACAGGGGGCCTGTTAATGAAAAACTGTTTTTT
TRBD1,TRBV2,-,TRBJ2-3,CASSRDRGTDTQYF,TGTGCCAGCAGTAGGGACAGGGGGACAGATACGCAGTATTTT